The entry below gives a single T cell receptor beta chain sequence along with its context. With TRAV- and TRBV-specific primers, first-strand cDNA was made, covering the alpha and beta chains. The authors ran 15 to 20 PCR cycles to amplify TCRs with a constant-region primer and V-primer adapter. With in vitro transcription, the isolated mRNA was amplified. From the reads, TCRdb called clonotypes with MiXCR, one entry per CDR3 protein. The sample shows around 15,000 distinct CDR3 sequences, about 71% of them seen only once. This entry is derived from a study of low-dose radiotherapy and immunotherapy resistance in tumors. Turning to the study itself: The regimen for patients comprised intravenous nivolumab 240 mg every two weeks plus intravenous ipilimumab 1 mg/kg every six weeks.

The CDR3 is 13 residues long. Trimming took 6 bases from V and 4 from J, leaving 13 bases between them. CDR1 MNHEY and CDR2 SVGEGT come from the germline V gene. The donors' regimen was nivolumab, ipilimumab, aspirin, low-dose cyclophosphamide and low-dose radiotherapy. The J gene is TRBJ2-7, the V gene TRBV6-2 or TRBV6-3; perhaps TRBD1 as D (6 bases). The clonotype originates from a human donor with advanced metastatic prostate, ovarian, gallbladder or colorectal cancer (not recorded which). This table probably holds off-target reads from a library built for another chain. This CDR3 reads CASRPDRPYEQYF. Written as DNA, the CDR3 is TGTGCCAGCAGACCGGACAGACCTTACGAGCAGTACTTC.